Ten or more counts support the clone carrying this TCR beta chain. Its antigen is unknown. MiXCR, run by TCRdb on the 5' RACE reads, gives a single entry per CDR3 protein. The sample contains more than 600,000 distinct CDR3 sequences, 15% to 20% of which appear only once. These data originate in a study of CD8 T cells in ankylosing spondylitis. Study results and caveats: For ankylosing spondylitis blood, a TCR beta motif of several highly homologous variants appeared characteristic.

This CDR3 is built from 15 residues. CDR1 and CDR2 (germline): SGHKS, YYEKEE (reference sequence). Trimming left V 1 base short and J 2 bases short, with 9 bases between. The V and J genes are TRBV5-5 and TRBJ2-2; no clear D gene. The source material was blood, either unsorted or a sorted T cell fraction (not recorded which). The TCR sequence derives from a male donor with ankylosing spondylitis. The CDR3 spells CASSLRAENTGELFF. CDR3 nucleotides: TGTGCCAGCAGCTTGCGTGCAGAAAACACCGGGGAGCTGTTTTTT.